Below, one T cell receptor (beta chain) is given with its context. Its antigen is unidentified. This sample stems from a study of cytomegalovirus exposure and HLA in healthy donors. With 7 bases removed from V and 3 bases from J, the gap between germline ends came to 13 bases. Germline CDR1 reads MGHDK; CDR2 reads SYGVNS. The CDR3 sequence is 14 residues long. Regarding the study as a whole: A later analysis by the authors found several of the most significant clusters apparently linked to common viral pathogens. Productive rates of about 90% or about 30% were seen for most TCR beta V segments in an earlier analysis.

PCR used 60 Vbeta primers and 13 Jbeta primers. The table came from immunoSEQ multiplex PCR; TCRdb's copy has only in-frame clones and leaves some out. Among some 120,000 clones listed, approximately 80% were seen once. This clonotype was obtained from a man between 40 and 49 years old in good health and CMV-seronegative. V and J are TRBV25-1 and TRBJ1-5; D possibly corresponds to TRBD1 (5 bases). The sequencing input was PBMCs. In nucleotides, the CDR3 is TGTGCCAGCAAGGGGCAGGGTGACAATCAGCCCCAGCATTTT. It yields the protein CASKGQGDNQPQHF.